These 25 T cell receptor beta chains share one sample of origin, sequenced in a study of blood T cell repertoires in COVID-19. Repertoires were generated with immunoSEQ multiplex PCR, while TCRdb's copy carries only in-frame clones and drops some. The data contain some 320,000 clones, roughly 90% of them seen just once; the ten biggest clones take up 4.5% to 6.5%. The sample comprised PBMCs or T cells enriched from blood (not recorded which). The source is a man aged 55 to 70 who had recovered from COVID-19.

This clone was seen only once. This sequence joins TRBV28 and TRBJ1-6; D call uncertain. Trimming removed 6 bases from V and 8 bases from J, with 11 bases in between. The CDR3 has 13 residues. Germline V gene sequence: CDR1 MDHEN, CDR2 SYDVKM. For the CDR3, the DNA is TGTGCCAGCAGCTGGGCACCGGATTCACCCCTCCACTTT. This encodes CASSWAPDSPLHF.

The rearrangement uses TRBV28 and TRBJ2-3, with D possibly being TRBD2 (5 bases). This CDR3 spans 16 amino acids. V was shortened by 0 bases and J by 0 bases, with 10 bases between the two germline ends. Germline V gene data show CDR1 as MDHEN and CDR2 as SYDVKM. The CDR3 coding sequence is TGTGCCAGCAGTTTATGGGCGGGCAGTAGCACAGATACGCAGTATTTT. Translating it yields CASSLWAGSSTDTQYF. The full variable domain, completed using reference TRBV28 and TRBJ2-3, is DVKVTQSSRYLVKRTGEKVFLECVQDMDHENMFWYRQDPGLGLRLIYFSYDVKMKEKGDIPEGYSVSREKKERFSLILESASTNQTSMYLCASSLWAGSSTDTQYFGPGTRLTVL.

The chain recombines TRBV19 with TRBJ2-7; 8 bases fit TRBD2. The CDR3 has 14 amino acids. V dropped 6 bases and J dropped 0; count of bases not matched to a gene: 4. Germline-derived CDR1 and CDR2 are LNHDA and SQIVND (reference sequence). As DNA, the CDR3 is TGTGCCAGTAGGCGGGAGGCGGTCTCCTACGAGCAGTACTTC. Its protein product is CASRREAVSYEQYF.

DNA of the CDR3: TGTGCCAAAGAGGGGGTGTATGACAATGAGCAGTTCTTC. As protein: CAKEGVYDNEQFF. This rearrangement joins TRBV7-9 to TRBJ2-1; weak D call: TRBD1 (6 bases). Between the trimmed V and J ends, which lost 10 bases and 5 bases, there was a span of 15 bases. Germline CDR1 is SEHNR and CDR2 is FQNEAQ (reference sequence). This CDR3 has 13 amino acids.

This chain joins TRBV24-1 and TRBJ1-2; 9 nucleotides agree with TRBD1. In germline, CDR1 is KGHDR, CDR2 SFDVKD. V gave up 0 bases and J gave up 8 bases; unmatched junction bases: 0. The length of the CDR3 is 13 residues. The CDR3 DNA reads as TGTGCCACCAGTGATTTGACAGGGGGCGGCTACACCTTC. Its translation is CATSDLTGGGYTF.

Only one count was recorded for this clone. V usage is TRBV5-4 and J usage is TRBJ2-7; 7 bases line up with TRBD1. V lost 5 bases, J lost 0 bases, and 8 bases stayed unmatched. From germline, CDR1 is SGHNT and CDR2 YYREEE (reference sequence). CDR3 length: 15 residues. The CDR3 nucleotides read TGTGCCAGCAGTTCCGGGACAGCCCCCTCCTACGAGCAGTACTTC. Protein sequence: CASSSGTAPSYEQYF.

The V and J genes are TRBV7-3 and TRBJ2-5; TRBD2 might be the D (7 bases). This CDR3 has 15 residues. The V and J ends lost 1 base and 5 bases respectively, with 14 bases between them. In germline, CDR1 is SGHTA, CDR2 FQGTGA. The CDR3 nucleotides read TGTGCCAGCAGCTTAAACGGTGGGGGGGCGGAGACCCAGTACTTC. Translated, it gives CASSLNGGGAETQYF.

The CDR3 nucleotides are TGTGCCAGCAGCCTGCGACTAGCGGGAGCCTACAATGAGCAGTTCTTC. It translates to CASSLRLAGAYNEQFF. This rearrangement joins TRBV7-3 to TRBJ2-1, with 12 bases lining up with TRBD2. This CDR3 has 16 residues. J was trimmed by 2 bases and V by 5 bases; bases with no gene match: 4. CDR1 and CDR2 (germline): SGHTA, FQGTGA.

In its sample, this clone was seen a few times. This chain connects TRBV28 to TRBJ1-4; tentative D call: TRBD1 (5 bases). V was pared by 6 bases and J by 3 bases, with 8 bases between. Germline CDR1 MDHEN, CDR2 SYDVKM. The CDR3 contains 13 residues. Here the CDR3 DNA reads TGTGCCAGCAGGACAGTCTCTAATGAAAAACTGTTTTTT. Translation: CASRTVSNEKLFF.

The chain carries TRBV4-2 and TRBJ1-1, with D unresolved. V lost 1 base and J 5 bases, leaving 14 bases between the germline ends. Germline loops: CDR1 LGHNA, CDR2 YNFKEQ. This CDR3 is built from 15 residues. CDR3: CASSQVGPRATEAFF. The CDR3 DNA reads as TGTGCCAGCAGCCAAGTCGGACCGAGGGCTACTGAAGCTTTCTTT.

J is TRBJ2-1 and V is TRBV24-1, with TRBD2 matching 8 bases. Per the germline V gene, CDR1 is KGHDR and CDR2 is SFDVKD. Losses at the gene ends were 3 bases for V and 7 bases for J; bases not matched to a gene: 10. The CDR3 totals 16 residues. The DNA for the CDR3 is TGTGCCACCAGTGATAGAGGGACTAGGGTCCTTAATGAGCAGTTCTTC. Protein product: CATSDRGTRVLNEQFF.

J is TRBJ1-6 and V is TRBV12-3 or TRBV12-4; the match to TRBD1 covers 9 bases. J was trimmed by 8 bases and V by 6 bases; bases with no gene match: 2. This CDR3 has 13 amino acids. CDR3 nucleotides: TGTGCCAGCAGGGGACAGGGCTATTCACCCCTCCACTTT. Residues: CASRGQGYSPLHF.

This clone came up a few times. The V and J genes are TRBV10-3 and TRBJ2-7; 8 bases are a match to TRBD1. The CDR3 is 15 residues long. CDR1 and CDR2 from the germline V gene are ENHRY and SYGVKD. The junction had 10 bases not matched to a gene; V was cut back by 2 bases and J by 7 bases. The CDR3 nucleotides read TGTGCCATCAGTGAGCTCACAGGGGGACGGGTGGAGCAGTACTTC. It yields the protein CAISELTGGRVEQYF.

This rearrangement joins TRBV7-9 to TRBJ1-5; D is uncertain. In germline, CDR1 is SEHNR, CDR2 FQNEAQ (reference sequence). The CDR3 covers 15 residues. Deletions cut 1 base from V and 5 bases from J, with 12 bases between. The CDR3 DNA follows: TGTGCCAGCAGCTTAGGAGCCGGGTGGGATCAGCCCCAGCATTTT. It yields the protein CASSLGAGWDQPQHF.

The chain couples TRBV5-6 to TRBJ1-5; TRBD1 aligns across 7 bases. There are 14 residues in the CDR3. V was pared by 4 bases and J by 3 bases, with 4 bases of the junction left unmatched. Looked up from germline, CDR1 is SGHDT and CDR2 is YYEEEE. The CDR3 here is CASSKGQHNQPQHF. The CDR3 DNA follows: TGTGCCAGCAGCAAGGGACAGCACAATCAGCCCCAGCATTTT.

Concerning this clone itself: This likely comes from a read error, as the CDR3 has no conserved phenylalanine or tryptophan at its end. The DNA is left out, because the CDR3 cannot be placed on it with certainty; the CDR3 is given as TCRdb lists it. This chain uses TRBV9 with TRBJ2-3; TRBD2 was called by the table and not checked on the DNA. The CDR3 spans 10 residues, counting both ends. Germline CDR1 reads SGDLS; CDR2 reads YYNGEE. CDR3 amino acids: CASPLGLAGY.

V is TRBV29-1 and J is TRBJ1-1; 8 bases are shared with TRBD1. The J segment lost 2 bases and the V segment lost 7 bases, leaving 12 bases of the junction unmatched. Germline assignment: CDR1 SQVTM and CDR2 ANQGSEA. The CDR3 has 15 amino acids. CDR3 DNA sequence: TGCAGCGCCGGATGGGCAGGGGGCATCAACACTGAAGCTTTCTTT. Translated: CSAGWAGGINTEAFF.

In the case of this clone: This CDR3 is also generated by other DNA sequences in the sample. The genes are TRBV10-3 and TRBJ1-5, with TRBD1 as a possible D gene (5 bases). Looked up from germline, CDR1 is ENHRY and CDR2 is SYGVKD. Trimming took off 0 bases at V and 3 bases at J, with 9 bases between the two ends. CDR3 size: 15 residues. In DNA form, the CDR3 reads TGTGCCATCAGTGAGTCGCAGGGTCTCAATCAGCCCCAGCATTTT. Amino acids: CAISESQGLNQPQHF.

The CDR3 loop is CASSKGQGYEQYF. DNA of the CDR3: TGTGCCAGCAGTAAGGGACAGGGATACGAGCAGTACTTC. The chain uses TRBV2 and TRBJ2-7, with TRBD1 matching 9 bases. The CDR3 is made up of 13 amino acids. V lost 5 bases, J lost 4 bases, and 3 bases stayed unmatched. The germline V gene has CDR1 SNHLY and CDR2 FYNNEI.

The chain is built from TRBV27 and TRBJ1-1; D remains unclear. CDR1 and CDR2 (germline): MNHEY, SMNVEV (reference sequence). The V and J ends lost 6 bases and 1 base respectively, with 9 bases between them. The CDR3 totals 13 residues. The CDR3 DNA is TGTGCCAGCAGCCCAGCGGAGAACACTGAAGCTTTCTTT. This translates into CASSPAENTEAFF.

The chain links TRBV3-1 (or the pseudogene TRBV3-2) to TRBJ1-1, with a tentative D call TRBD1 (6 bases). The V end lost 5 bases, the J end lost 1 base, and 8 bases lay between the germline ends. This CDR3 is built from 13 residues. Per the germline V gene, CDR1 is LGHDT and CDR2 is YNNKEL (reference sequence). The CDR3 here is CASSYRENTEAFF. CDR3 sequence (DNA): TGTGCCAGCAGCTACAGGGAGAACACTGAAGCTTTCTTT.

This chain links TRBV27 with TRBJ1-5, with 8 bases identical to TRBD1. CDR1 and CDR2 (germline): MNHEY, SMNVEV (reference sequence). The V gene end was trimmed by 5 bases and the J gene end by 2 bases; junction bases not matched to a gene: 5. The CDR3 has 15 amino acids. The CDR3 DNA reads TGTGCCAGCAGTCCCCAGGGGGCCGGCAATCAGCCCCAGCATTTT. The encoded protein is CASSPQGAGNQPQHF.

The chain recombines TRBV5-1 with TRBJ1-6; D may be TRBD1 (6 bases). The CDR3 contains 17 residues. V shed 0 bases and J shed 7 bases, with 17 bases lying between them. Germline CDR1 is SGHRS and CDR2 is YFSETQ. CDR3 bases: TGCGCCAGCAGCTTGGCTTCTTACGGGACAAGAAATTCACCCCTCCACTTT. Residues: CASSLASYGTRNSPLHF.

For the CDR3, the DNA is TGTGCCAGCAGCTTGGCCTTCCAGGGCAATGAAAAACTGTTTTTT. Its protein is CASSLAFQGNEKLFF. The chain employs TRBV5-8 and TRBJ1-4; TRBD1 might be the D (5 bases). Trimming took off 0 bases at V and 5 bases at J, with 11 bases between the two ends. Germline V gene data show CDR1 as SGHTS and CDR2 as YDEGEE. The CDR3 spans 15 residues.

The chain couples TRBV27 to TRBJ1-3; D gene unclear. The CDR3 sequence is 17 residues long. Germline CDR1 is MNHEY and CDR2 is SMNVEV (reference sequence). V gave up 2 bases and J gave up 1 base, with 15 bases separating them. The CDR3 bases are TGTGCCAGCAGTTTAATCGCGCGGCCAGCGTCTGGAAACACCATATATTTT. It translates to CASSLIARPASGNTIYF.